This T cell receptor beta chain was retrieved from a study of blood T cell repertoires in COVID-19. Clones were sequenced by immunoSEQ multiplex PCR, and TCRdb holds only the in-frame ones, with some missing. Among fewer than 250,000 clones, about 88% were seen once, and the ten largest hold 1.5% to 2%. In germline, CDR1 is SEHNR, CDR2 FQNEAQ (reference sequence). The CDR3 is 17 amino acids. The chain recombines TRBV7-9 with TRBJ2-3; D gene ambiguous. The sequencing input was peripheral blood. This TCR derives from a man between 65 and 79 years old with acute or convalescent COVID-19. For the CDR3, the DNA is TGTGCTCTGGCGTGGCCAGGTGGCAGGTCCGGCACAGATACGCAGTATTTT. It specifies CALAWPGGRSGTDTQYF.